This passage covers 12 T cell receptor beta chains from one sample sequenced in a study of PD-1 blockade in classical Hodgkin lymphoma. Profiling relied on immunoSEQ multiplex PCR, and the TCRdb table lists in-frame clones only, not all of them. The sample has about 23,000 clones; roughly 90% are singletons. Time point denoted: newly diagnosed, previously untreated cHL patient sample. Thawed PBMCs yielded CD4+ T cells through magnetic negative selection. Sequenced sample: CD4+ T cells from blood. The receptors come from a human donor with classical Hodgkin lymphoma.

V is TRBV14 and J is TRBJ1-4, with a tentative D call TRBD1 (6 bases). The germline gives CDR1 SGHDN, CDR2 FVKESK. V lost 5 bases and J 10 bases, leaving 14 bases between the germline ends. The CDR3 contains 13 residues. The CDR3 spells CASSWGRSGKLFF. The CDR3 DNA is TGTGCCAGCAGCTGGGGGCGGTCGGGAAAACTGTTTTTT.

This rearrangement joins TRBV29-1 to TRBJ2-5; D is unclear. Germline CDR1 SQVTM, CDR2 ANQGSEA. V shed 4 bases and J shed 0 bases, with 9 bases lying between them. The CDR3 totals 13 residues. CDR3 in DNA: TGCAGCGTTGTCCGAACCGACCAAGAGACCCAGTACTTC. Translated, it gives CSVVRTDQETQYF.

The J gene is TRBJ2-3, the V gene TRBV9; D gene unclear. Between the trimmed V and J ends, which lost 4 bases and 6 bases, there was a span of 6 bases. This CDR3 comprises 11 residues. From germline, CDR1 is SGDLS and CDR2 YYNGEE. The CDR3 DNA sequence: TGTGCCAGCAGCTATAGTGATACGCAGTATTTT. Amino acids: CASSYSDTQYF.

This sequence joins TRBV15 and TRBJ2-5, with 7 nucleotides matching TRBD1. The CDR3 sequence is 16 residues long. V dropped 1 base and J dropped 1; count of bases not matched to a gene: 6. Germline CDR1 is LNHNV and CDR2 is YYDKDF (reference sequence). The CDR3 reads CATSRGDGDSQETQYF. CDR3 DNA: TGTGCCACCAGCAGAGGGGATGGGGACAGCCAAGAGACCCAGTACTTC.

The chain couples TRBV18 to TRBJ2-7; D unclear. Germline CDR1 KGHSH, CDR2 LQKENI. V lost 3 bases and J 4 bases, leaving 10 bases between the germline ends. CDR3 length: 13 amino acids. DNA for the CDR3: TGTGCCAGCTCACCGGAATTGTATTACGAGCAGTACTTC. Translated: CASSPELYYEQYF.

This chain uses TRBV4-1 with TRBJ2-7; 12 bases align to TRBD1. The CDR3 spans 15 residues. Germline-derived CDR1 and CDR2 are MGHRA and YSYEKL. V gave up 4 bases and J gave up 3 bases; unmatched junction bases: 4. DNA for the CDR3: TGCGCCAGCAGCCCGAGGGACAGGGGGCTCTACGAGCAGTACTTC. Translation: CASSPRDRGLYEQYF.

V gene TRBV7-9 combines with J gene TRBJ1-3, with TRBD1 as a possible D gene (5 bases). V lost 5 bases, J lost 4 bases, and 12 bases lay in between. The CDR3 covers 14 residues. Germline assignment: CDR1 SEHNR and CDR2 FQNEAQ (reference sequence). CDR3 region: CASSRTGVGNTIYF. CDR3 in DNA: TGTGCCAGCAGCCGCACGGGGGTAGGAAACACCATATATTTT.

This clone is a singleton in its sample. For the CDR3, the DNA is TGTGCCAGCAGCCAAGAGGAGGGGCGGTCACTGTTTTTT. Its protein is CASSQEEGRSLFF. J is TRBJ1-4 and V is TRBV9; perhaps TRBD1 as D (5 bases). CDR1 and CDR2 from the germline V gene are SGDLS and YYNGEE. V lost 4 bases and J lost 13, with 17 bases in between. This CDR3 is built from 13 residues.

This clone is a singleton in its sample. The V call is TRBV28, the J call TRBJ1-1; no reliable D call. The CDR3 is made up of 12 amino acids. V lost 3 bases to trimming and J lost 8 bases, with 10 bases between them. The germline gives CDR1 MDHEN, CDR2 SYDVKM. Here the CDR3 DNA reads TGTGCCAGCAGTTTCGTCCACTGGGAAGCTTTCTTT. Amino acids: CASSFVHWEAFF. The whole variable domain, remainder taken from reference TRBV28 and TRBJ1-1, is DVKVTQSSRYLVKRTGEKVFLECVQDMDHENMFWYRQDPGLGLRLIYFSYDVKMKEKGDIPEGYSVSREKKERFSLILESASTNQTSMYLCASSFVHWEAFFGQGTRLTVV.

In its sample, this clone was seen once. The J gene is TRBJ2-2, the V gene TRBV9; 10 positions agree with TRBD1. After removal of 4 bases from V and 6 bases from J, the junction contained 12 bases not matched to a gene. Germline V gives CDR1 SGDLS, CDR2 YYNGEE. CDR3 size: 17 residues. The CDR3 region is CASSYAGTGVLAGELFF. CDR3 sequence (DNA): TGTGCCAGCAGCTACGCCGGGACAGGGGTGTTGGCCGGGGAGCTGTTTTTT.

This chain uses TRBV29-1 with TRBJ2-2, with 9 bases lining up with TRBD1. Trimming at V came to 6 bases and at J to 4 bases, leaving 6 bases not matched to a gene. CDR1 and CDR2 (germline): SQVTM, ANQGSEA. The CDR3 is made up of 14 amino acids. CDR3 in amino acids: CSVAGQGSTGELFF. CDR3 bases: TGCAGCGTCGCCGGACAGGGGAGCACCGGGGAGCTGTTTTTT.

The chain carries TRBV6-6 and TRBJ2-1; no definite D call. Deletions cut 7 bases from V and 4 bases from J, with 11 bases between. The CDR3 is 13 residues long. CDR1 MNHNY and CDR2 SVGAGI come from the germline V gene (reference sequence). The CDR3 loop is CASKAKGYNEQFF. CDR3 coding DNA: TGTGCCAGCAAGGCGAAGGGTTACAATGAGCAGTTCTTC.